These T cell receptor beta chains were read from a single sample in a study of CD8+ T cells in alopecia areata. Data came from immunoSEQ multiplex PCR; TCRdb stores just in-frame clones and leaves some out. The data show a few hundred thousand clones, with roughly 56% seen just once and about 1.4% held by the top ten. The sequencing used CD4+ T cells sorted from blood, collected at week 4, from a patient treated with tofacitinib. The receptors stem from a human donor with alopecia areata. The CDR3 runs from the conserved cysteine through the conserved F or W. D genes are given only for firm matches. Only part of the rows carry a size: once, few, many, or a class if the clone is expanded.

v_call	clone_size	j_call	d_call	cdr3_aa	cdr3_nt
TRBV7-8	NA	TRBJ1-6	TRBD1	CASSSDRGRVASPLHF	TGTGCCAGCAGCTCGGACAGGGGGCGAGTAGCGTCACCCCTCCACTTT
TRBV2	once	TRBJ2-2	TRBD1	CASIRDRDTGELFF	TGTGCCAGCATAAGGGACAGGGACACCGGGGAGCTGTTTTTT
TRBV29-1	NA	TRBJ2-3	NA	CSAKNREGTDTQYF	TGCAGCGCAAAGAACAGGGAGGGCACAGATACGCAGTATTTT
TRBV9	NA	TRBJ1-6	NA	CASSVETGEYNSPLHF	TGTGCCAGCAGCGTAGAGACCGGGGAGTACAATTCACCCCTCCACTTT
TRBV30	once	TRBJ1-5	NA	CAWSDGGEGQPQHF	TGTGCCTGGAGTGATGGAGGGGAAGGCCAGCCCCAGCATTTT
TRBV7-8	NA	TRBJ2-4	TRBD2	CASSLLREEIQYF	TGTGCCAGCAGCTTGCTTCGGGAGGAAATTCAGTACTTC
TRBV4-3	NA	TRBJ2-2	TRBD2	CASSIGTSPPGELFF	TGCGCCAGCAGCATCGGGACTAGCCCTCCCGGGGAGCTGTTTTTT
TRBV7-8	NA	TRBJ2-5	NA	CASSLDRGNQETQYF	TGTGCCAGCAGCTTAGATCGGGGCAACCAAGAGACCCAGTACTTC
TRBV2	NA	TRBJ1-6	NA	CASKGNGNSPLHF	TGTGCCAGCAAGGGCAATGGGAATTCACCCCTCCACTTT
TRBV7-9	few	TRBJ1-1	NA	CASAQVGSAEAFF	TGTGCCAGCGCCCAGGTGGGAAGCGCTGAAGCTTTCTTT
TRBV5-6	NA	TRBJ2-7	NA	CASSWNDDRPYEQYF	TGTGCCAGCAGCTGGAATGATGACAGGCCCTACGAGCAGTACTTC
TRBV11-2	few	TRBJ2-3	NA	CASSPQVDTQYF	TGTGCCAGCAGCCCCCAGGTCGATACGCAGTATTTT
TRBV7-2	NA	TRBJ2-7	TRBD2	CASSRGGSYEQYF	TGTGCCAGCAGCCGCGGGGGCTCCTACGAGCAGTACTTC
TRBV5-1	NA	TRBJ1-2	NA	CASSAGQGHLPSANYGYTF	TGCGCCAGCAGCGCAGGGCAGGGGCACCTACCTTCCGCTAACTATGGCTACACCTTC
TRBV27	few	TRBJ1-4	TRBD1	CASSLPDRGGEKLFF	TGTGCCAGCAGTCTCCCGGACAGGGGAGGCGAAAAACTGTTTTTT
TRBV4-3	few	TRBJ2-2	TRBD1	CASSFRDRDTGELFF	TGCGCCAGCAGCTTCCGGGACAGGGACACCGGGGAGCTGTTTTTT
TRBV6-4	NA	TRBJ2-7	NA	CASSYRVICFFYEQYF	TGTGCCAGCAGCTACAGGGTCATTTGCTTTTTCTACGAGCAGTACTTC
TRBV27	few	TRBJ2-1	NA	CARSPQDRSISSYNEQFF	TGTGCCAGAAGTCCTCAGGACCGATCCATTAGCTCCTACAATGAGCAGTTCTTC
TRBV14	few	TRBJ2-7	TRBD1	CASSHKGQGFYEQYF	TGTGCCAGCAGCCACAAGGGACAGGGTTTTTACGAGCAGTACTTC
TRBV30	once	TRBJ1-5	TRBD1	CAWRGQGVGNQPQHF	TGTGCCTGGAGGGGACAGGGGGTAGGCAATCAGCCCCAGCATTTT
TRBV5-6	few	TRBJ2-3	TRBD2	CASRLAGPLTDTQYF	TGTGCCAGCAGACTAGCGGGCCCCCTCACAGATACGCAGTATTTT
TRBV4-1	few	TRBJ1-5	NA	CASSQVGRQPQHF	TGCGCCAGCAGCCAAGTTGGGCGTCAGCCCCAGCATTTT
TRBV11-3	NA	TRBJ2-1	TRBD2	CASSLGGTSGVDEQFF	TGTGCCAGCAGCTTAGGCGGGACTAGCGGGGTCGATGAGCAGTTCTTC
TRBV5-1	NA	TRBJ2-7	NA	CASTPEATYEQYF	TGCGCCAGCACCCCTGAGGCGACCTACGAGCAGTACTTC
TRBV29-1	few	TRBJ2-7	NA	CSVEDRTALSYEQYF	TGCAGCGTTGAAGATAGGACAGCGCTCTCCTACGAGCAGTACTTC